The T cell receptor (beta chain) described here comes from a study of T cell repertoires in cytomegalovirus infection. Study background: The public TCR beta signatures pointed to both CMV infection and matching HLA type.

TCRdb re-called the reads with MiXCR, one entry per CDR3 protein. Of approximately 750,000 distinct CDR3 sequences listed, 35% are singletons. The CDR3 covers 13 residues. Per germline, CDR1 SQVTM and CDR2 ANQGSEA. V dropped 2 bases and J dropped 6; count of bases not matched to a gene: 6. This clonotype was obtained from a human donor in good health (CMV status not recorded). Some clones in this sample may be carry-over from other donors' samples. The sample taken for sequencing was PBMCs. V is TRBV29-1 and J is TRBJ1-1, with 7 bases identical to TRBD1. CDR3 amino acids: CSVELQGIAEAFF. DNA of the CDR3: TGCAGCGTTGAATTACAGGGGATCGCTGAAGCTTTCTTT.